This passage covers 26 T cell receptor beta chains from one sample sequenced in a study of shared clonotypes between healthy human individuals. Sequencing was performed with immunoSEQ multiplex PCR; in TCRdb, only in-frame clones are kept and a portion is missing. Of hundreds of thousands of clones listed, around three quarters are singletons. Sequencing was done on a sample of memory CD4+ T cells sorted from blood. Described subset: CD45RA-negative fraction. The receptors derive from a woman under 40 in good health.

V gene TRBV1 combines with J gene TRBJ2-5; the DNA was not compared with TRBD2, the D call given in the table. TRBV1 is a pseudogene segment. This CDR3 region has 15 residues. This CDR3 reads CTSSRRLAAWETQYF. The CDR3 bases are TGCACCAGCAGCAGAAGACTAGCCGCGTGGGAGACCCAGTACTTC.

The chain recombines TRBV27 with TRBJ1-1, with D possibly TRBD1 on 6 matching bases. Germline values: CDR1 MNHEY, CDR2 SMNVEV (reference sequence). V was clipped by 5 bases and J by 7 bases, with 20 bases between them. The CDR3 has 15 residues. The CDR3 loop is CASSQGWQRDIEAFF. The CDR3 region has the DNA TGTGCCAGCAGTCAGGGGTGGCAGAGAGATATTGAAGCTTTCTTT.

The J gene is TRBJ2-1, the V gene TRBV19, with 10 positions matching TRBD2. CDR3 length: 15 residues. Trimming at V came to 5 bases and at J to 7 bases, leaving 8 bases not matched to a gene. Germline V gene lookup returns CDR1 LNHDA and CDR2 SQIVND (reference sequence). The CDR3 loop is CASSLLAGTGNEQFF. In nucleotides, the CDR3 is TGTGCCAGTAGTTTACTAGCGGGAACGGGTAATGAGCAGTTCTTC.

This chain joins TRBV6-5 and TRBJ2-7; tentatively, D is TRBD2 (6 bases). This CDR3 comprises 14 residues. From germline, CDR1 is MNHEY and CDR2 SVGAGI. Deletions cut 2 bases from V and 4 bases from J, with 12 bases between. CDR3 coding DNA: TGTGCCAGCAGTTACGGGGGGAAGAGGTACGAGCAGTACTTC. Protein sequence: CASSYGGKRYEQYF.

About this clone: The sample carries other DNA sequences with the same CDR3. This chain joins TRBV5-1 and TRBJ1-5; unclear D gene. The germline V gene encodes CDR1 SGHRS and CDR2 YFSETQ. Trimming left V 1 base short and J 4 bases short, with 6 bases between. The CDR3 runs to 13 residues. The CDR3 loop is CASSLLGNQPQHF. The CDR3 nucleotides read TGCGCCAGCAGCTTGCTGGGTAATCAGCCCCAGCATTTT.

This rearrangement joins TRBV25-1 to TRBJ2-3; 8 positions agree with TRBD1. The length of the CDR3 is 15 residues. Germline CDR1 is MGHDK and CDR2 is SYGVNS. The ends lost 5 bases at V and 3 bases at J; junction bases unmatched: 7. The CDR3 region has the DNA TGTGCCAGCAGTCGCAGGGGGCGCGGTACAGATACGCAGTATTTT. Translation: CASSRRGRGTDTQYF.

The CDR3: CASSNKQRDQDEQFF. The CDR3 DNA follows: TGTGCCAGCAGCAACAAGCAGCGGGATCAGGATGAGCAGTTCTTC. J is TRBJ2-1 and V is TRBV5-4; 7 bases line up with TRBD2. The CDR3 consists of 15 residues. Germline CDR1 reads SGHNT; CDR2 reads YYREEE (reference sequence). After removal of 4 bases from V and 8 bases from J, the junction contained 12 bases not matched to a gene.

A word on this clone: A much larger clone is a single base away; this may be a read error. V gene TRBV28 combines with J gene TRBJ2-7; D is perhaps TRBD1 (5 bases). Trimming shortened V by 5 bases and J by 8 bases, and 10 bases separated the two germline ends. The CDR3 runs to 11 residues. The germline V gene encodes CDR1 MDHEN and CDR2 SYDVKM. The CDR3 DNA sequence: TGTGCCAGCAGTGTCAACAGGAAGCAGTACTTC. This translates into CASSVNRKQYF.

The chain links TRBV7-9 to TRBJ2-1, with D tentatively TRBD2 (6 bases). Germline CDR1 SEHNR, CDR2 FQNEAQ (reference sequence). The CDR3 covers 15 residues. With 3 bases removed from V and 5 bases from J, the gap between germline ends came to 14 bases. The CDR3 DNA follows: TGTGCCAGCAGCTTCCGGACGAGCGGGCACAATGAGCAGTTCTTC. Residues: CASSFRTSGHNEQFF.

CDR3 protein: CAWSVYGPTDTQYF. The CDR3 nucleotides read TGTGCCTGGAGTGTATACGGACCCACAGATACGCAGTATTTT. The chain uses TRBV30 and TRBJ2-3; no clear D gene. CDR1 is GTSNPN, CDR2 SVGIG, per germline (reference sequence). The CDR3 length is 14 residues. Trimming stripped 0 bases from V and 2 bases from J, with 9 bases between.

J is TRBJ2-3 and V is TRBV6-6; 10 bases fit TRBD2. J gave up 4 bases and V 5 bases, and 6 bases lay outside the gene matches. The CDR3 totals 15 residues. Germline V gene lookup returns CDR1 MNHNY and CDR2 SVGAGI (reference sequence). The CDR3 DNA reads as TGTGCCAGCAGTCGCCTCAGCGGGAGGGCAGATACGCAGTATTTT. Translation gives CASSRLSGRADTQYF.

The chain combines TRBV9 with TRBJ2-1, with 14 nucleotides matching TRBD2. CDR1 and CDR2 (germline): SGDLS, YYNGEE. Unmatched junction bases numbered 12, after V lost 4 bases and J lost 15 bases. The CDR3 runs to 15 residues. The CDR3, as DNA: TGTGCCAGCAGCCCCCAGGGACTAGCGGGAGCGGTGCGGTTCTTC. Amino acids: CASSPQGLAGAVRFF.

The chain uses TRBV18 and TRBJ1-1, with 7 bases aligning to TRBD1. The CDR3 length is 16 residues. The germline V gene encodes CDR1 KGHSH and CDR2 LQKENI. Losses at the gene ends were 6 bases for V and 0 bases for J; bases not matched to a gene: 10. The CDR3 is CASSPRTGSMNTEAFF. DNA for the CDR3: TGTGCCAGCTCCCCTAGGACAGGAAGCATGAACACTGAAGCTTTCTTT.

The chain recombines TRBV19 with TRBJ2-2; 7 nucleotides line up with TRBD1. This CDR3 contains 18 residues. Germline CDR1 reads LNHDA; CDR2 reads SQIVND (reference sequence). V dropped 4 bases and J dropped 4; count of bases not matched to a gene: 15. This CDR3 reads CASSTRDSNIVGTGELFF. The CDR3 nucleotides read TGTGCCAGTAGTACCCGGGACAGTAATATTGTTGGCACCGGGGAGCTGTTTTTT.

This chain connects TRBV7-2 to TRBJ2-2, with TRBD2 matching 11 bases. Trimming took 5 bases from V and 7 from J; bases not matched to a gene: 15. The CDR3 contains 18 residues. The germline V gene has CDR1 SGHTA and CDR2 FQGNSA. The CDR3 loop is CASSNEPVAGGLGGELFF. The CDR3 nucleotides are TGTGCCAGCAGCAACGAACCCGTAGCGGGAGGGCTAGGCGGGGAGCTGTTTTTT.

With respect to this clone: Within the sample, other DNA sequences also encode this same CDR3. This chain uses TRBV19 with TRBJ1-1; D perhaps matches TRBD1 (6 bases). The CDR3 is 14 residues long. Germline CDR1 and CDR2: LNHDA and SQIVND (reference sequence). Trimming took 1 base from V and 1 from J, leaving 7 bases between them. CDR3: CASSIGGRNTEAFF. The CDR3 DNA follows: TGTGCCAGTAGTATAGGGGGGCGGAACACTGAAGCTTTCTTT.

Of note for this clone: Other DNA sequences in the same sample also yield this CDR3. The chain joins TRBV30 to TRBJ2-7; D gene uncertain. Trimming removed 0 bases at V and 2 bases at J, with 8 bases between. The CDR3 covers 13 residues. Per germline, CDR1 GTSNPN and CDR2 SVGIG (reference sequence). In DNA form, the CDR3 reads TGTGCCTGGAGTGTTAAAGGAACCTACGAGCAGTACTTC. Residues: CAWSVKGTYEQYF.

The genes are TRBV7-9 and TRBJ2-3; D possibly corresponds to TRBD1 (6 bases). V lost 8 bases, J lost 5 bases, and 17 bases lay in between. Germline V gene sequence: CDR1 SEHNR, CDR2 FQNEAQ (reference sequence). The CDR3 extends over 14 amino acids. The CDR3 is CASRAAQGGDTQYF. CDR3 nucleotide sequence: TGTGCCAGCCGGGCAGCACAAGGGGGAGATACGCAGTATTTT. The complete variable domain, with remaining parts taken from reference TRBV7-9 and TRBJ2-3, reads DTGVSQNPRHKITKRGQNVTFRCDPISEHNRLYWYRQTLGQGPEFLTYFQNEAQLEKSRLLSDRFSAERPKGSFSTLEIQRTEQGDSAMYLCASRAAQGGDTQYFGPGTRLTVL.

This clone was detected only a few times. The V call is TRBV5-6, the J call TRBJ2-4, with 9 positions matching TRBD2. CDR3 length equals 14 residues. Germline V gene sequence: CDR1 SGHDT, CDR2 YYEEEE. J gave up 7 bases and V 2 bases, and 4 bases lay outside the gene matches. CDR3 nucleotides: TGTGCCAGCAGCTTTGGACTAGCGAGGAACATTCAGTACTTC. Translating gives CASSFGLARNIQYF.

A note on this clone: The sample carries other DNA sequences with the same CDR3. The rearrangement links TRBV29-1 to TRBJ2-5; tentatively, D is TRBD1 (6 bases). V dropped 2 bases and J dropped 5 bases, with 12 bases sitting between them. CDR1 and CDR2 (germline): SQVTM, ANQGSEA. The CDR3 consists of 13 residues. CDR3: CSVERTGRETQYF. DNA for the CDR3: TGCAGCGTTGAACGCACAGGGCGGGAGACCCAGTACTTC.

This clone has only one observation. V usage is TRBV2 and J usage is TRBJ2-7, with D perhaps matching TRBD1 (5 bases). V was trimmed by 0 bases and J by 8 bases, leaving 14 bases between them. CDR1 and CDR2 (germline): SNHLY, FYNNEI. The CDR3 is 14 amino acids. In DNA, the CDR3 is TGTGCCAGCAGTGAAGCCCGGCAGGGATACAAGCAGTACTTC. This translates into CASSEARQGYKQYF.

This rearrangement joins TRBV29-1 to TRBJ2-4, with D unclear. V shed 1 base and J shed 7 bases, with 11 bases lying between them. The CDR3 is 13 residues long. CDR1 and CDR2 (germline): SQVTM, ANQGSEA. This CDR3 is CSVEGISRNIQYF. The CDR3 nucleotides read TGCAGCGTTGAAGGGATCTCACGGAACATTCAGTACTTC.

About this clone: Different DNA sequences within this sample yield the same CDR3. V usage is TRBV5-1 and J usage is TRBJ1-4, with D possibly TRBD1 on 6 matching bases. The V and J ends lost 4 bases and 4 bases respectively, with 11 bases between them. The germline V gene has CDR1 SGHRS and CDR2 YFSETQ. This CDR3 has 14 amino acids. The CDR3 DNA reads TGCGCCAGCAGCCCGGGACAAATTAATGAAAAACTGTTTTTT. Encoded protein: CASSPGQINEKLFF.

The count of this clone is one. V gene TRBV28 combines with J gene TRBJ2-7; TRBD2 agrees at 8 bases. This CDR3 region has 13 residues. Germline trimming cut 8 bases from V and 3 bases from J; bases unmatched to any gene: 6. Germline values: CDR1 MDHEN, CDR2 SYDVKM. DNA of the CDR3: TGTGCCAGCTCCTCCGGGACTAGCTACGAGCAGTACTTC. Translated, it gives CASSSGTSYEQYF.

The chain couples TRBV7-2 to TRBJ2-1; 11 bases fit TRBD2. J was trimmed by 4 bases and V by 5 bases; bases with no gene match: 4. Germline values: CDR1 SGHTA, CDR2 FQGNSA. The CDR3 consists of 15 residues. CDR3: CASSLSGRVYNEQFF. CDR3 DNA sequence: TGTGCCAGCAGCCTTAGCGGGAGGGTGTACAATGAGCAGTTCTTC.

This chain's CDR3 is CASQIGQGLNYGYTF. The CDR3 DNA reads TGTGCCAGCCAAATTGGGCAGGGCCTTAACTATGGCTACACCTTC. The V call is TRBV19, the J call TRBJ1-2; D might be TRBD1 (5 bases). V was pared by 9 bases and J by 1 base, with 18 bases between. The CDR3 spans 15 residues. Germline-derived CDR1 and CDR2 are LNHDA and SQIVND (reference sequence).